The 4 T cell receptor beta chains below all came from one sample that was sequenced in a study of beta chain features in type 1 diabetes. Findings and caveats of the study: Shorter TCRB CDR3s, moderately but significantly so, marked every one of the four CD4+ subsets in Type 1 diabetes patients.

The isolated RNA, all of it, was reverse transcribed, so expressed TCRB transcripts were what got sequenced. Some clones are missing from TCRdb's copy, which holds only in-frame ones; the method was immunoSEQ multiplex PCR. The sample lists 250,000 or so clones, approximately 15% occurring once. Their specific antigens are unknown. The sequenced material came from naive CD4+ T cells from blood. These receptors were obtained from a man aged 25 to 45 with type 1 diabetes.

This CDR3 is CASSVPGQFINEQFF. DNA for the CDR3: TGTGCCAGCAGTGTTCCGGGACAGTTCATCAATGAGCAGTTCTTC. This sequence joins TRBV6-1 and TRBJ2-1, with 7 positions matching TRBD1. This CDR3 region has 15 residues. V lost 4 bases to trimming and J lost 6 bases; unmatched junction nucleotides: 9. Per germline, CDR1 MNHNS and CDR2 SASEGT.

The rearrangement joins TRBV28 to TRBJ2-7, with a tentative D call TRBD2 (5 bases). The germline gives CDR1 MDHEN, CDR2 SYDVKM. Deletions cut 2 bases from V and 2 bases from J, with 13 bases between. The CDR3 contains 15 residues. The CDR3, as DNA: TGTGCCAGCAGTTTACAAGGTAGCGTAGCCTACGAGCAGTACTTC. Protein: CASSLQGSVAYEQYF.

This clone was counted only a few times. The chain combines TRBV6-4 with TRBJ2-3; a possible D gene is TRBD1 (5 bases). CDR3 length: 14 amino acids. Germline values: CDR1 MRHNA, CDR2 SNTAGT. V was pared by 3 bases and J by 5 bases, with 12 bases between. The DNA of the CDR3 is TGTGCCAGCAGTGAGGTGGGAAGGGGAGATACGCAGTATTTT. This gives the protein CASSEVGRGDTQYF.

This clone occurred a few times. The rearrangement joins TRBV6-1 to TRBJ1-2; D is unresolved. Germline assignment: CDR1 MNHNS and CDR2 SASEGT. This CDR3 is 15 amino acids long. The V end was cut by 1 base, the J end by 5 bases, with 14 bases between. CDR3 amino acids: CASSEDERTVYGYTF. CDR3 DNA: TGTGCCAGCAGTGAAGACGAGAGAACAGTGTATGGCTACACCTTC.